The clone carrying this T cell receptor (beta chain) was seen more than once but under ten times. This sample stems from a study of T cells in Graves' hyperthyroidism and ophthalmopathy. Overall study context: Sampling of peripheral blood happened at initial diagnosis, prior to any treatment.

Diagnosis of hyperthyroidism was new in patients aged 18 to 65, and its duration was under 2 months. Clinical symptoms, serum thyroxine and TRAb, thyroid ultrasound and orbital computed tomography were used for the diagnoses. Germline CDR1 and CDR2: DFQATT and SNEGSKA (reference sequence). CDR3 length equals 17 residues. Unmatched junction bases numbered 16, after V lost 5 bases and J lost 4 bases. Amplification of TCR beta CDR3 regions was performed using RNA transcripts as template. The HTBI primer set served for first-round RT-PCR of the TCR CDR3. From the multiplex PCR reads, TCRdb called clonotypes with MiXCR, one entry per CDR3 protein. Here the sample spans a few hundred thousand distinct CDR3 sequences, approximately 14% being singletons.

The V gene is TRBV20-1, the J gene TRBJ2-1; TRBD2 aligns across 8 bases. This clonotype originated in a woman in her twenties or thirties with Graves' hyperthyroidism. Specimen: blood. CDR3 protein: CSALSGTSPRSYNEQFF. CDR3 bases: TGCAGTGCTCTTTCCGGGACTAGTCCGAGGTCATACAATGAGCAGTTCTTC.